This passage covers 14 T cell receptor beta chains from one sample sequenced in a study of T cell changes during pregnancy in multiple sclerosis. Using immunoSEQ multiplex PCR, the repertoire was profiled, and TCRdb retains in-frame clones only, with some absent. The data show about 77,000 clones, around 93% seen once. The sequencing used peripheral blood, collected after pregnancy. Every receptor here comes from a female donor in good health, enrolled as a control in a pregnancy study.

J is TRBJ2-7 and V is TRBV11-2; 7 nucleotides line up with TRBD1. Germline V gene sequence: CDR1 SGHAT, CDR2 FQNNGV. The CDR3 runs 18 residues. J lost 2 bases, V lost 1 base, and 14 bases had no gene match. DNA of the CDR3: TGTGCCAGCAGCTTAGGGACAGGTTTGGGGGACAACCCCTACGAGCAGTACTTC. Translating it yields CASSLGTGLGDNPYEQYF.

The V and J genes are TRBV30 and TRBJ2-2; D is perhaps TRBD2 (6 bases). Germline V lookup: CDR1 GTSNPN, CDR2 SVGIG (reference sequence). This CDR3 is built from 14 residues. Trimming took off 1 base at V and 5 bases at J, with 11 bases between the two ends. CDR3 coding DNA: TGTGCCTGGAGTGCGGGAGTAGGAACCGGGGAGCTGTTTTTT. Its protein is CAWSAGVGTGELFF.

This sequence joins TRBV7-9 and TRBJ2-1; the D is unclear. The ends were cut back, 4 bases at V and 7 bases at J, with 5 bases in the middle. Germline CDR1 is SEHNR and CDR2 is FQNEAQ (reference sequence). The CDR3 sequence is 11 residues long. The CDR3 DNA is TGTGCCAGCAGCTCCGGGAATGAGCAGTTCTTC. This gives the protein CASSSGNEQFF.

This clone was found once. J is TRBJ1-2 and V is TRBV6-5; D perhaps matches TRBD1 (6 bases). V lost 6 bases and J 4 bases, leaving 15 bases between the germline ends. The CDR3 is made up of 14 amino acids. CDR1 and CDR2 (germline): MNHEY, SVGAGI. Written as DNA, the CDR3 is TGTGCCAGCAGGAGGGGGTGGGCCGGCTATGGCTACACCTTC. Its protein is CASRRGWAGYGYTF.

J is TRBJ1-2 and V is TRBV6-1; D is perhaps TRBD1 (6 bases). CDR1 is MNHNS and CDR2 is SASEGT in the germline V gene. V was pared by 6 bases and J by 8 bases, with 19 bases between. The CDR3 sequence is 14 residues long. The CDR3 DNA reads TGTGCCAGCAGGAAACAGGGTGAGAAGGGCGGCTACACCTTC. Translation: CASRKQGEKGGYTF.

CDR3: CASSEQGTGTEAFF. Here the CDR3 DNA reads TGTGCCAGCAGCGAACAGGGGACGGGCACTGAAGCTTTCTTT. The chain has TRBV7-2 and TRBJ1-1; 7 bases match TRBD1. Losses at the gene ends were 5 bases for V and 4 bases for J; bases not matched to a gene: 7. CDR1 is SGHTA, CDR2 FQGNSA, per germline. The CDR3 covers 14 residues.

This rearrangement joins TRBV9 to TRBJ1-5; D perhaps matches TRBD1 (6 bases). With 0 bases removed from V and 3 bases from J, the gap between germline ends came to 10 bases. The CDR3 length is 15 residues. Germline V gene data show CDR1 as SGDLS and CDR2 as YYNGEE. In DNA form, the CDR3 reads TGTGCCAGCAGCGTAGACCGGGACAACAATCAGCCCCAGCATTTT. This sequence encodes CASSVDRDNNQPQHF.

The chain joins TRBV19 to TRBJ1-2; D remains unclear. Trimming left V 5 bases short and J 6 bases short, with 4 bases between. The CDR3 sequence is 10 residues long. CDR1 is LNHDA and CDR2 is SQIVND in the germline V gene (reference sequence). This CDR3 reads CASSYDGYTF. As DNA, the CDR3 is TGTGCCAGTAGTTATGATGGCTACACCTTC.

The J gene is TRBJ2-7, the V gene TRBV28; 8 bases fit TRBD1. CDR1 is MDHEN, CDR2 SYDVKM, per germline. Unmatched junction bases numbered 11, after V lost 7 bases and J lost 6 bases. This CDR3 region has 14 residues. In DNA, the CDR3 is TGTGCCAGCACCAAGGACAGGGCCATCTTCGAGCAGTACTTC. Protein sequence: CASTKDRAIFEQYF.

By share, this clone ranks as medium-sized. The chain employs TRBV10-2 and TRBJ1-5, with 8 nucleotides matching TRBD1. J gave up 5 bases and V 3 bases, and 6 bases lay outside the gene matches. The CDR3 runs to 15 residues. Germline CDR1 reads WSHSY; CDR2 reads SAAADI. CDR3 sequence reads: CASSDTDRGYQPQHF. CDR3 in DNA: TGCGCCAGCAGTGATACCGACAGGGGTTATCAGCCCCAGCATTTT.

The chain couples TRBV5-4 to TRBJ2-3; TRBD2 agrees at 7 bases. Germline V lookup: CDR1 SGHNT, CDR2 YYREEE (reference sequence). V shed 0 bases, J shed 0 bases, and the junction held 4 bases outside the gene matches. The CDR3 sequence is 16 residues long. CDR3 sequence (DNA): TGTGCCAGCAGCTTGGGGGGAGGGGCTAGCACAGATACGCAGTATTTT. It codes for CASSLGGGASTDTQYF.

This clone was seen once. The CDR3 reads CASSVENTKNIQYF. The CDR3 bases are TGTGCCAGCAGTGTGGAGAATACCAAAAACATTCAGTACTTC. This chain joins TRBV2 and TRBJ2-4; no firm D call. The germline V gene has CDR1 SNHLY and CDR2 FYNNEI. V gave up 4 bases and J gave up 2 bases, with 9 bases separating them. The CDR3 consists of 14 residues.

The J gene is TRBJ2-3, the V gene TRBV11-2; perhaps TRBD2 as D (5 bases). The CDR3 spans 15 residues. V was cut by 4 bases and J by 0 bases, with 11 bases left in between. Per the germline V gene, CDR1 is SGHAT and CDR2 is FQNNGV. DNA of the CDR3: TGTGCCAGCAGCTCTCGAGCGGCTAGCACAGATACGCAGTATTTT. Amino acid sequence: CASSSRAASTDTQYF.

The V call is TRBV7-3, the J call TRBJ2-7, with no clear D. Trimming removed 1 base at V and 6 bases at J, with 13 bases between. The V gene's germline CDR1 is SGHTA and CDR2 FQGTGA. The CDR3 totals 14 residues. The CDR3, as DNA: TGTGCCAGCAGCTTAATTGGGCGAGTTTCCGAGCAGTACTTC. It translates to CASSLIGRVSEQYF.